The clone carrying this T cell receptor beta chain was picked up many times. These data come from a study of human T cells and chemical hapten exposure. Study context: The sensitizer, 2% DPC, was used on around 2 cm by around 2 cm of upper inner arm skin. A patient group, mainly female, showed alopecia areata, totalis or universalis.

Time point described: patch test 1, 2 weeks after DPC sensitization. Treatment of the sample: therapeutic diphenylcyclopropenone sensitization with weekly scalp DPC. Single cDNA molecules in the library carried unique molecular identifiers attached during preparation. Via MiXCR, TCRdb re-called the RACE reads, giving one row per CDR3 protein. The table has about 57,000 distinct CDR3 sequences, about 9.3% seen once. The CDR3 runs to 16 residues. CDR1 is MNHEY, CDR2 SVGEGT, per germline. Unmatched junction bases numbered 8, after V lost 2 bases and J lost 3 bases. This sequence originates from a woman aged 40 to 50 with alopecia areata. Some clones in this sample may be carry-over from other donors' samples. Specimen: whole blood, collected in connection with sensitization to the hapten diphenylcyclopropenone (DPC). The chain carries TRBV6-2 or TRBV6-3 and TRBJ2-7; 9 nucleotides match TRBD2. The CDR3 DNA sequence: TGTGCCAGCAGTTACCCGCCGGGACTAGCCCGCTACGAGCAGTACTTC. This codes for CASSYPPGLARYEQYF.